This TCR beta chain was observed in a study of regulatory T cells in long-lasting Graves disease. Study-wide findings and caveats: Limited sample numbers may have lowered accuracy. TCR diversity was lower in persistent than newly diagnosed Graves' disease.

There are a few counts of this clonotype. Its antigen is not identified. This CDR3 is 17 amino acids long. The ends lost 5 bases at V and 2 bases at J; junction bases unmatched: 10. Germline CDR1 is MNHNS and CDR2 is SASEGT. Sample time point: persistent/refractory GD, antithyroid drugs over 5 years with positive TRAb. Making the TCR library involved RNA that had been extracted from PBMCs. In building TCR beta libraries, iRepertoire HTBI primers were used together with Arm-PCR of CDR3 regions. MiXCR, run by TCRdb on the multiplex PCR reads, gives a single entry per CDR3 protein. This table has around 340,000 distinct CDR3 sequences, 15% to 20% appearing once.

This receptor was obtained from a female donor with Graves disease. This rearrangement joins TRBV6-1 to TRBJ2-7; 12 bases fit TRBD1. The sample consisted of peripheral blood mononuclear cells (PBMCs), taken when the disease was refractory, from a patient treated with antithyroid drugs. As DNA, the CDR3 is TGTGCCAGCAGTAGATACCCCGGGACAGGGGGCGCCTACGAGCAGTACTTC. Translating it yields CASSRYPGTGGAYEQYF.